Below are 6 T cell receptor beta chains sequenced from a single sample in a study of blood T cells in healthy people across ages (dated by TCRdb to the mid-2010s). The library was prepared using 5' RACE. The sample was run on an Illumina HiSeq 2500. The second PCR ran for roughly 7 to 11 cycles and used a J-beta primer mix along with a sample-barcoded 5' primer. The public reads were run again by TCRdb, first through fastp at Q25 and then through MiXCR, and only productive beta chains were kept. Entries are consolidated by CDR3 protein sequence, retaining the most common genes and DNA. In all, the sample holds hundreds of thousands of distinct CDR3 sequences, and approximately 30% of those were seen once. 15% to 17% of the sample comes from the top ten. Input material: blood. These receptors were taken from a woman aged 80 or older in good health.

The table lists this clonotype with many counts. The chain recombines TRBV14 with TRBJ2-1; D gene unclear. Germline V CDR1 and CDR2: SGHDN, FVKESK. Trimming removed 0 bases from V and 12 bases from J, with 9 bases in between. This CDR3 has 12 amino acids. For the CDR3, the DNA is TGTGCCAGCAGCCAAGATAGGGTTGTGCAGTTCTTC. It codes for CASSQDRVVQFF.

This clonotype was counted at least ten times. The chain uses TRBV9 and TRBJ2-1, with D hard to call. Looked up from germline, CDR1 is SGDLS and CDR2 is YYNGEE. The CDR3 covers 15 residues. V was trimmed by 3 bases and J by 2 bases, leaving 12 bases between them. The CDR3 spells CASSADSYPYNEQFF. The CDR3, as DNA: TGTGCCAGCAGCGCTGACTCTTACCCCTACAATGAGCAGTTCTTC.

The chain employs TRBV2 and TRBJ2-1, with D perhaps given as TRBD1 or TRBD2 (5 bases each). V lost 4 bases, J lost 6 bases, and 16 bases lay in between. Per germline, CDR1 SNHLY and CDR2 FYNNEI. This CDR3 spans 15 amino acids. CDR3 loop: CASSGLGDLPNEQFF. CDR3 DNA sequence: TGTGCCAGCAGTGGGTTGGGGGATCTGCCCAATGAGCAGTTCTTC.

In this sample, this clonotype turned up many times. V is TRBV5-6 and J is TRBJ2-5; D is unclear. V lost 4 bases and J lost 3, with 13 bases in between. The V gene's germline CDR1 is SGHDT and CDR2 YYEEEE. This CDR3 contains 14 residues. The CDR3 loop reads CASSPGSGKETQYF. The CDR3 DNA follows: TGTGCCAGCAGCCCCGGTTCCGGAAAAGAGACCCAGTACTTC.

This clonotype was seen many times. This chain links TRBV7-9 with TRBJ1-2; unclear D gene. The CDR3 totals 14 residues. Trimming shortened V by 1 base and J by 1 base, and 7 bases separated the two germline ends. Germline V gives CDR1 SEHNR, CDR2 FQNEAQ (reference sequence). The chain's CDR3 is CASSLGTDNYGYTF. The CDR3, as DNA: TGTGCCAGCAGCTTAGGGACCGATAACTATGGCTACACCTTC.

At least ten counts were recorded for this clonotype. The J gene is TRBJ2-7, the V gene TRBV6-1; D might be TRBD1 or TRBD2, each matching 6 bases. The V and J ends lost 10 bases and 2 bases respectively, with 21 bases between them. The CDR3 sequence is 15 residues long. From germline, CDR1 is MNHNS and CDR2 SASEGT. DNA of the CDR3: TGTGCCACCTCGATCGGGGGCCCAAATACCTACGAGCAGTACTTC. Protein: CATSIGGPNTYEQYF.